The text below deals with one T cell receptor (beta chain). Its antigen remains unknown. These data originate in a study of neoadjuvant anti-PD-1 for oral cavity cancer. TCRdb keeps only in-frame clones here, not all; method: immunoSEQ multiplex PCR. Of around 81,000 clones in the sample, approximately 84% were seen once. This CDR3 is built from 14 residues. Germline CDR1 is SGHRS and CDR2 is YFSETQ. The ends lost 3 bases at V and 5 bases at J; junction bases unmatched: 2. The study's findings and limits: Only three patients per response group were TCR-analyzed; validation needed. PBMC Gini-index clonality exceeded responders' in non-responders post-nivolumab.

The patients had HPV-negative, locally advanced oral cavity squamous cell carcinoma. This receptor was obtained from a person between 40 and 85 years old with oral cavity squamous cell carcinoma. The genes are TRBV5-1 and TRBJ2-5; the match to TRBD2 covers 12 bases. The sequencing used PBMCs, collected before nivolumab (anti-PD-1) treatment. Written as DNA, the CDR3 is TGCGCCAGCAGCTGGACTAGCGGGACGGAGACCCAGTACTTC. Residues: CASSWTSGTETQYF.